What follows are 6 T cell receptor beta chains derived from one specimen sequenced in a study of cytotoxic CD8 clonotypes in ibrutinib-treated CLL. Here immunoSEQ multiplex PCR was the method, and the copy in TCRdb shows in-frame clones only, minus some. The table records under 200,000 clones, roughly 86% of them present only once. This specimen consisted of PBMCs, obtained after 12 months of ibrutinib treatment. The origin of the receptors is a human donor with chronic lymphocytic leukemia.

The V call is TRBV28, the J call TRBJ2-7, with D possibly matching TRBD1 (6 bases). Germline CDR1 is MDHEN and CDR2 is SYDVKM. Trimming took off 6 bases at V and 2 bases at J, with 11 bases between the two ends. The CDR3 is 13 residues long. In nucleotides, the CDR3 is TGTGCCAGCAGGACCGGGACACCCTACGAGCAGTACTTC. Residues: CASRTGTPYEQYF.

This clone came up a few times. The V gene is TRBV5-8, the J gene TRBJ1-2; 9 bases agree with TRBD1. The CDR3 runs to 15 residues. V was pared by 2 bases and J by 3 bases, with 5 bases of the junction left unmatched. In germline, CDR1 is SGHTS, CDR2 YDEGEE. The CDR3 region is CASSFRQGVDYGYTF. CDR3 bases: TGTGCCAGCAGCTTCAGACAGGGGGTCGACTATGGCTACACCTTC.

The rearrangement links TRBV14 to TRBJ2-6; no clear D. Germline loops: CDR1 SGHDN, CDR2 FVKESK. This CDR3 has 15 residues. V was pared by 2 bases and J by 1 base, with 6 bases between. Here the CDR3 reads CASSQFKSGANVLTF. CDR3 nucleotide sequence: TGTGCCAGCAGCCAATTTAAGTCTGGGGCCAACGTCCTGACTTTC.

The J gene is TRBJ2-1, the V gene TRBV7-2, with 7 bases that match TRBD2. V was clipped by 7 bases and J by 0 bases; unmatched bases: 6. The CDR3 spans 15 residues. From germline, CDR1 is SGHTA and CDR2 FQGNSA. CDR3 sequence reads: CASTRQRDSYNEQFF. The DNA for the CDR3 is TGTGCCAGCACCCGACAGCGGGACTCCTACAATGAGCAGTTCTTC. The full variable domain, rest sourced from reference TRBV7-2 and TRBJ2-1, is GAGVSQSPSNKVTEKGKDVELRCDPISGHTALYWYRQSLGQGLEFLIYFQGNSAPDKSGLPSDRFSAERTGGSVSTLTIQRTQQEDSAVYLCASTRQRDSYNEQFFGPGTRLTVL.

This sequence joins TRBV10-2 and TRBJ1-1; 8 nucleotides line up with TRBD1. V dropped 4 bases and J dropped 4; count of bases not matched to a gene: 2. Germline values: CDR1 WSHSY, CDR2 SAAADI. This CDR3 region has 13 residues. The CDR3 sequence is CASSGQGATEAFF. In DNA, the CDR3 is TGCGCCAGCAGTGGGCAGGGGGCCACTGAAGCTTTCTTT.

This clone was seen a few times. The J gene is TRBJ2-3, the V gene TRBV7-6; 7 bases are shared with TRBD2. CDR3 length: 15 residues. Trimming removed 4 bases from V and 3 bases from J; junction bases left unmatched: 7. Germline assignment: CDR1 SGHVS and CDR2 FNYEAQ. The CDR3 region is CASSSLGGRTDTQYF. The CDR3 DNA is TGTGCCAGCAGCTCTCTGGGCGGGAGAACAGATACGCAGTATTTT.